The present TCR beta chain was sequenced within a study of spatial heterogeneity in lung cancer. Overall study context: Patients with untreated early-stage non-small cell lung cancer, numbering 55 to 75, were the donors.

Trimming removed 6 bases from V and 1 base from J, with 6 bases in between. Germline V gives CDR1 LGHDT, CDR2 YNNKEL (reference sequence). This CDR3 region has 12 residues. A single record per CDR3 protein comes from TCRdb applying MiXCR to the 5' RACE reads. The sample lists around 110,000 distinct CDR3 sequences, roughly an eighth occurring once. This clonotype has ten or more counts. The sample's time point: blood at routine non-recurrence follow-up after resection. Whole RNA was taken from tumor, nontumor lung or frozen PBMC; it was then sequenced unsorted. The clonotype comes from a male donor with early-stage non-small cell lung cancer. This chain uses TRBV3-1 with TRBJ1-1; D remains unclear. This sample comprised PBMCs, obtained at follow-up. CDR3 sequence (DNA): TGTGCCAGCAGATATGGGAACACTGAAGCTTTCTTT. This sequence encodes CASRYGNTEAFF.